This T cell receptor (beta chain) was obtained from a study of shared clonotypes between healthy human individuals. At the level of the study: Contributing individuals were a couple of females and a few males aged 18 to 49. Used for every donor were three CD4 naive, three CD4 memory, two CD8 naive and one CD8 memory plate.

Points from the study as a whole: In the sorted subsets, rarefaction showed sequencing was incomplete despite large depth.

This clone appeared a few times. The antigen is undetermined. The germline CDR1 and CDR2 sequences are MNHNS and SASEGT. The CDR3 sequence is 14 residues long. Between the trimmed V and J ends, which lost 1 base and 10 bases, there was a span of 13 bases. Source study methods: ImmunoSEQ output held junction-only sequences without quality scores, so filtering differed. Generated by immunoSEQ multiplex PCR, the TCRdb table keeps only in-frame clones and is missing some. That table is the source of V, J and clone size, and D and trimming were worked out from the DNA. The data show roughly 680,000 clones, approximately 72% seen once.

The sequenced sample consisted of memory CD4+ T cells sorted from blood. Indicated subset: CD45RA-negative fraction. V usage is TRBV6-1 and J usage is TRBJ2-2; D is undetermined. The TCR comes from a woman aged 30 to 39 in good health. The CDR3 DNA reads TGTGCCAGCAGTGAAGGGTCCCGAGTCGAGGAGCTGTTTTTT. Its translation: CASSEGSRVEELFF.